There are a few counts of the clone carrying this T cell receptor (beta chain). As yet, its antigen is unknown. Individual cDNA molecules received unique molecular identifiers during library preparation. MiXCR, applied by TCRdb to the 5' RACE reads, yields one record per CDR3 protein. The table lists more than 75,000 distinct CDR3 sequences, over 10% of them singletons. This sample stems from a study of early T cells in non-severe SARS-CoV-2 infection. As for the study in general: The authors sequenced bulk RNA from unsorted whole blood, leaving chains unpaired. Notes on the study in general: VDJdb matches were skewed toward anti-spike CD8 T cell responses.

This sequence was found in an adult who was a healthcare worker with PCR-confirmed SARS-CoV-2 infection or an uninfected control (not recorded which). The sequenced sample was whole blood.

CDR3 amino acids: CASSFGQGDYGYTF. The CDR3 nucleotides are TGTGCCAGCAGTTTCGGACAGGGTGACTATGGCTACACCTTC. The rearrangement joins TRBV12-3 or TRBV12-4 to TRBJ1-2; 8 bases agree with TRBD1. This CDR3 comprises 14 residues. V shed 3 bases and J 3 bases; nucleotides not matched to a gene: 3.